The present T cell receptor beta chain was sequenced within a study of blood T cell repertoires in COVID-19. Turning to the study itself: Acute-phase and convalescent COVID-19 samples originated in the United States, Italy and Spain.

Seattle patients were enrolled while actively infected and followed longitudinally. CDR3 length: 12 residues. The ends were cut back, 6 bases at V and 7 bases at J, with 9 bases in the middle. Germline values: CDR1 MNHEY, CDR2 SVGAGI. Clones were sequenced by immunoSEQ multiplex PCR, and TCRdb holds only the in-frame ones, with some missing. The sample lists roughly 260,000 clones; 91% were seen once. Sequencing was carried out using peripheral blood. The TCR comes from a person between 18 and 35 years old with COVID-19, enrolled during active disease. V gene TRBV6-5 combines with J gene TRBJ2-2; D gene ambiguous. In nucleotides, the CDR3 is TGTGCCAGCAGCCGCGTAAGCGGGGAGCTGTTTTTT. Protein: CASSRVSGELFF.